These T cell receptor beta chains were read from a single sample in a study of cytomegalovirus exposure and HLA in healthy donors. The method was immunoSEQ multiplex PCR; TCRdb's version includes in-frame clones alone and lacks a portion of them. This table has fewer than 200,000 clones, about 9% appearing once. The sample taken for sequencing was PBMCs. These receptors originate from a woman aged 25 to 39 in good health and CMV-seropositive. The conserved cysteine and the conserved F or W are not part of the CDR3 here.

>TRBV7-2
ASSYSPGTGGDQPQH
>TRBV12-5
ASGLVGLGLAGRSSYNEQF
>TRBV9
ASSPDGGAYTDTQY
>TRBV6-5
ASSYSLQGNEKLF
>TRBV5-1
ASSPTGGESNQPQH
>TRBV29-1
SVARGLPEAKNIQY
>TRBV30
AWSVGTGGPNTEAF
>TRBV6-5
ASSYSGQINTGELF
>TRBV7-9
ASSPLRDLLEEQY
>TRBV7-2
ASRAGTGAYGYT
>TRBV7-9
ASSSAGQGNTEAF
>TRBV7-9
ASSHGGQTPGSRTYGYT
>TRBV2
ASSEQGKGYEQY
>TRBV19
ASSLAGLSAGGANVLT
>TRBV18
ASSPDAGMNTEAF
>TRBV5-1
ASSSPGLAQYNEQF
>TRBV9
ASSASGRAYEQY
>TRBV9
ASSVDHGRGVNEQY
>TRBV10-3
AISTTGETQY
>TRBV5-4
ASIPLGGDGVTEAF
>TRBV6-5
ASIASGTLEQF
>TRBV7-3
ASSFDYTGELF
>TRBV30
AWTQSRLAGGSSYNEQF
>TRBV4-1
ASSPGLAGGRSDTQY
>TRBV6-1
ATQDRVIYEQY
>TRBV14
TSSQGDLAGFQETQY
>TRBV7-2
ASRRVVSGNTIY
>TRBV5-6
ASSPLGGTGGFRETQY
>TRBV18
ASSPPNSIVNEQF
>TRBV7-6
ASSQQVPGTQY
>TRBV5-1
ASSEELAGYYEQY
>TRBV27
ASSFGGRADNEQF
>TRBV7-9
ASRGTSGRFYYEQY
>TRBV9
ASSEGQPGNTIY
>TRBV15
ATSRGTGLAF
>TRBV4-1
ASSLSGTRSYEQY
>TRBV9
ASSQLQVTGNEQF
>TRBV30
AWSGHSGRAVNTQY
>TRBV5-1
ASSSQTGTGYTGELF
>TRBV5-1
ASSLGHTGELF
>TRBV6-5
ASSTTGYDTYEQY
>TRBV11-3
ASSAGTYSYEQY
>TRBV15
ATSRTKTGAGNTIY
>TRBV2
ASVRTGGKTNEKLF
>TRBV6-1
ASSEDLSGRVKNIQY
>TRBV5-4
ASSLAKLAGGQETQY
>TRBV9
ASSGYRGYNEQF
>TRBV11-2
ASSLLAFQETQY
>TRBV18
ASSPRGQGENEQF
>TRBV18
ASSPLAGSPDTQY
>TRBV6-1
ASSEDGAVTWTAMNTEAF
>TRBV5-6
ASSLAQGKLSEQY
>TRBV6-6
ASSFGSSGTYEQY
>TRBV6-1
ASIPPGTGELF
>TRBV30
AWRGPSGEGPNGYT